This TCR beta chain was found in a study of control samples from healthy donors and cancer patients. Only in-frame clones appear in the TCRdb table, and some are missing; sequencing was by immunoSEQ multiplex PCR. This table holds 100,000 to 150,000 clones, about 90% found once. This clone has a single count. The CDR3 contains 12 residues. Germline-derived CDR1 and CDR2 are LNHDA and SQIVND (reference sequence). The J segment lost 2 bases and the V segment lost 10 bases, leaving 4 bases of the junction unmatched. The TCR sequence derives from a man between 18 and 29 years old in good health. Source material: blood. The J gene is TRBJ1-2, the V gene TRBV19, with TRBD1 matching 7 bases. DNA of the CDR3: TGTGCCACAGGGGGGGGGAACTATGGCTACACCTTC. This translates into CATGGGNYGYTF.